The rows below give T cell receptor beta chains drawn from one sample of a study of T cell responses to AZD1222 COVID-19 vaccine. Generated by immunoSEQ multiplex PCR, the TCRdb table keeps only in-frame clones and is missing some. Among 120,000 or so clones listed, roughly nine tenths were seen once. This specimen consisted of peripheral blood, obtained on day 0 of AZD1222 vaccination. The receptor source for this set is an adult in good health. The CDR3 runs from the conserved cysteine through the conserved F or W. A D gene is named only where the DNA matches it firmly. Clone size is stated in some rows and not others, as once, few, many or a class when expanded.

TRBD1,TRBJ1-1,TRBV27,.,CASSRAYRGNTEAFF,TGTGCCAGCAGTCGAGCTTACAGGGGGAACACTGAAGCTTTCTTT
TRBD1,TRBJ2-2,TRBV30,.,CAWSEGQGVTGELFF,TGTGCCTGGAGTGAAGGACAGGGGGTCACCGGGGAGCTGTTTTTT
.,TRBJ2-1,TRBV20-1,.,CSAKRADEQFF,TGCAGTGCCAAGCGGGCGGATGAGCAGTTCTTC
.,TRBJ1-5,TRBV10-3,.,CAISGVGANQPQHF,TGTGCCATCAGTGGGGTAGGAGCCAATCAGCCCCAGCATTTT
TRBD1,TRBJ1-2,TRBV19,.,CASSSRDRGLVYGYTF,TGTGCCAGTAGTAGCCGGGACAGGGGCTTAGTCTATGGCTACACCTTC
TRBD1,TRBJ1-1,TRBV28,.,CASSFADRVDTEAFF,TGTGCCAGCAGTTTTGCCGACAGGGTGGACACTGAAGCTTTCTTT
.,TRBJ2-4,TRBV6-5,.,CASRTFLAKNIQYF,TGTGCCAGCAGAACTTTCCTAGCCAAAAACATTCAGTACTTC
.,TRBJ1-1,TRBV6-5,few,CASGRGTEAFF,TGTGCCAGCGGAAGGGGTACTGAAGCTTTCTTT
TRBD1,TRBJ1-6,TRBV28,.,CASRTGGNSPLHF,TGTGCCAGCAGAACAGGGGGTAATTCACCCCTCCACTTT
TRBD2,TRBJ2-7,TRBV5-4,.,CASSSPTSGAYEQYF,TGTGCCAGCAGCTCACCGACTAGCGGGGCCTACGAGCAGTACTTC
.,TRBJ1-2,TRBV29-1,.,CSVAPGGGANGYTF,TGCAGCGTTGCCCCGGGCGGGGGGGCCAATGGCTACACCTTC
TRBD1,TRBJ1-1,TRBV19,.,CASSPWTGGSTEAFF,TGTGCCAGTAGTCCTTGGACAGGGGGTAGCACTGAAGCTTTCTTT
TRBD2,TRBJ2-1,TRBV9,.,CASSVGTSGGNEQFF,TGTGCCAGCAGCGTAGGGACTAGCGGGGGCAATGAGCAGTTCTTC
.,TRBJ1-5,TRBV6-2/TRBV6-3,once,CASSYFNQPQHF,TGTGCCAGCAGTTACTTTAATCAGCCCCAGCATTTT
.,TRBJ2-5,TRBV2,once,CASMSLGETQYF,TGTGCCAGCATGAGCCTGGGGGAGACCCAGTACTTC
.,TRBJ1-1,TRBV14,.,CASSLQGDTEAFF,TGTGCCAGCAGCCTCCAGGGAGATACTGAAGCTTTCTTT